The 2 T cell receptor beta chains presented below share a single source sample, sequenced in a study of cytomegalovirus exposure and HLA in healthy donors. PCR used 60 Vbeta primers and 13 Jbeta primers. Produced via immunoSEQ multiplex PCR; TCRdb's table is partial and in-frame only. The sample yields over 100,000 clones, roughly 68% seen once. What was sequenced was PBMCs. The origin of the receptors is a woman under 40 in good health and CMV-seronegative.

The chain links TRBV5-6 to TRBJ1-1; D is possibly TRBD1 (6 bases). Deletions cut 3 bases from V and 5 bases from J, with 17 bases between. Germline-derived CDR1 and CDR2 are SGHDT and YYEEEE. This CDR3 is built from 15 residues. In nucleotides, the CDR3 is TGTGCCAGCAGCTCCATCTCCCGGACAGAAACTGAAGCTTTCTTT. Encoded protein: CASSSISRTETEAFF.

The chain is built from TRBV6-1 and TRBJ1-1; D is uncertain. V was cut by 3 bases and J by 5 bases, with 10 bases left in between. The length of the CDR3 is 13 residues. Germline V gene sequence: CDR1 MNHNS, CDR2 SASEGT. This CDR3 is CASSDSAGTEAFF. The CDR3 coding sequence is TGTGCCAGCAGTGACTCAGCGGGTACTGAAGCTTTCTTT.